The rows below give T cell receptor beta chains drawn from one sample of a study of radiotherapy plus CTLA-4 blockade in lung cancer. Libraries were prepared by immunoSEQ multiplex PCR; TCRdb keeps only in-frame clonotypes and omits some of them. The table records 75,000 to 95,000 clones, approximately 82% of them present only once. Sequenced here: peripheral blood, sampled from a patient treated with radiotherapy plus ipilimumab. These receptors all come from a human donor with non-small cell lung cancer that progressed on radiotherapy plus ipilimumab. Both conserved end residues are part of each CDR3. A D gene is named only where the DNA matches it firmly. Only some rows state a clone size, as once, few, many or a class for expanded clones.

TRBV28,TRBJ2-3,.,.,TGTGCCAGCAGTCTCCGCCGTTTGAGAGGTGTTGTCGATACGCAGTATTTT,CASSLRRLRGVVDTQYF
TRBV21-1,TRBJ1-5,.,.,TGTGCCAGCAGCAAAGGGAGTCAGCCCCAGCATTTT,CASSKGSQPQHF
TRBV5-1,TRBJ2-7,.,.,TGCGCCAGCAGCCCTTACGGTGGGGACAAAGCCTACGAGCAGTACTTC,CASSPYGGDKAYEQYF
TRBV7-6,TRBJ1-3,.,.,TGTGCCAGCAGCCAGGATGCCGCGAGAAACACCATATATTTT,CASSQDAARNTIYF
TRBV28,TRBJ2-1,.,.,TGTGCCAGCAGTTCCCGACCTGAGCAGTTCTTC,CASSSRPEQFF
TRBV10-3,TRBJ2-3,.,TRBD2,TGTGCCACCGTAGCGGGAGCGGAAGATACGCAGTATTTT,CATVAGAEDTQYF
TRBV6-4,TRBJ2-2,few,TRBD2,TGTGCCAGCAGTCCGGGACTAGCGACCTACACCGGGGAGCTGTTTTTT,CASSPGLATYTGELFF
TRBV11-1,TRBJ1-2,once,TRBD1,TGTGCCAGCAGCTTAGCTGGGACAGCCTATGGCTACACCTTC,CASSLAGTAYGYTF
TRBV29-1,TRBJ2-3,.,TRBD1,TGCAGCGTGACAGGGGGCAGCACAGATACGCAGTATTTT,CSVTGGSTDTQYF
TRBV5-1,TRBJ1-4,.,.,TGCGCCAGCAGCTTGGCCGTAGGGGTTTCTAATGAAAAACTGTTTTTT,CASSLAVGVSNEKLFF
TRBV2,TRBJ2-1,once,.,TGTGCCAGCAGTTACAGGGCAGTGTGGGACAATGAGCAGTTCTTC,CASSYRAVWDNEQFF
TRBV1,TRBJ1-3,.,.,TGCACCAGCAGCCCCGAGGGGGTTCACGGAAACACCATATATTTT,CTSSPEGVHGNTIYF
TRBV6-5,TRBJ2-5,.,.,TGTGCCAGCAGTTACGGGACGTTGGACCAAGAGACCCAGTACTTC,CASSYGTLDQETQYF
TRBV2,TRBJ1-1,many,.,TGTGCCAGCAGTGAGCCGAACACTGAAGCTTTCTTT,CASSEPNTEAFF
TRBV7-2,TRBJ2-3,.,.,TGTGCCAGCAGCCAAGTAATCAGCGGAGATACGCAGTATTTT,CASSQVISGDTQYF
TRBV18,TRBJ2-5,.,.,TGTGCCAGCTCAAGTCTGGGGCAAGAGACCCAGTACTTC,CASSSLGQETQYF
TRBV5-4,TRBJ2-5,.,TRBD1,TGTGCCAGCAGCTTAAGCCGGGACAGGGGTCCCGAGACCCAGTACTTC,CASSLSRDRGPETQYF
TRBV27,TRBJ2-7,.,TRBD2,TGTGCCAGCAGTCCGATGGGACTAGCCGGCGACGAGCAGTACTTC,CASSPMGLAGDEQYF
TRBV12-2,TRBJ2-7,.,.,TGTGCAAGTCGCTCCAAATCTCCAGGAAACTACGAGCAGTACTTC,CASRSKSPGNYEQYF
TRBV6-1,TRBJ1-2,.,TRBD1,TGTGCCAGCAGTGCCCAGACGACAGGGGGCGGCTATGGCTACACCTTC,CASSAQTTGGGYGYTF
TRBV6-6,TRBJ2-4,.,.,TGTGCCAGCAGTTACAGGTGGGTTTACATTCAGTACTTC,CASSYRWVYIQYF
TRBV7-9,TRBJ1-4,.,TRBD1,TGTGCCAGCAGCTTAGCCGAGACAGGGTATGAAAAACTGTTTTTT,CASSLAETGYEKLFF
TRBV4-2,TRBJ1-3,.,.,TGTGCCAGCAGCCAAGAAAGGGGATCGGGAAACACCATATATTTT,CASSQERGSGNTIYF
TRBV29-1,TRBJ2-2,.,.,TGCAGCGTTGAAGATGGTACCCCGGGCGGGGAGCTGTTTTTT,CSVEDGTPGGELFF
TRBV5-1,TRBJ2-3,.,TRBD2,TGCGCCAGCAGCGTGCCGGGACTAGCGGGAGTTCTGGGAGATACGCAGTATTTT,CASSVPGLAGVLGDTQYF
TRBV10-3,TRBJ1-5,.,.,TGTGCCATCAGCCAGGATTATAGCAATCAGCCCCAGCATTTT,CAISQDYSNQPQHF
TRBV20-1,TRBJ2-5,.,.,TGCAGTGCTGTAGGGTTAGGGACCCAGTACTTC,CSAVGLGTQYF
TRBV11-2,TRBJ2-2,.,.,TGTGCCAGCAGCTTGACACAGGGGAACACCGGGGAGCTGTTTTTT,CASSLTQGNTGELFF
TRBV7-9,TRBJ2-1,.,.,TGTGCCAGCAGAAATCTCTACAATGAGCAGTTCTTC,CASRNLYNEQFF
TRBV5-4,TRBJ2-1,.,.,TGTGCCAGCAGCCGAATCTCCCTAACGTCTTCAAATGAGCAGTTCTTC,CASSRISLTSSNEQFF
TRBV19,TRBJ2-3,.,TRBD1,TGTGCCAGTAGTATGGTCGGGACAGGTAAATGGACAGATACGCAGTATTTT,CASSMVGTGKWTDTQYF
TRBV5-1,TRBJ2-2,.,.,TGCGCCAGCAGCCTGGACAGACCGAACACCGGGGAGCTGTTTTTT,CASSLDRPNTGELFF
TRBV4-2,TRBJ1-2,.,.,TGTGCCGCAAATACCCCAGGGGACTATGGCTACACCTTC,CAANTPGDYGYTF
TRBV7-2,TRBJ2-5,.,TRBD2,TGTGCCAGCAGCTTAGCGACTAGCGGGAGTATAGAGACCCAGTACTTC,CASSLATSGSIETQYF
TRBV6-5,TRBJ1-2,.,.,TGTGCCAGCAGTTCGGCAGGGGAGGGCTACACCTTC,CASSSAGEGYTF
TRBV28,TRBJ2-7,.,.,TGTGCCAGCAGTTTAGGCCTTTACGAGCAGTACTTC,CASSLGLYEQYF
TRBV7-3,TRBJ2-1,medium-sized,TRBD1,TGTGCCAGCAGCAACCGGGACAGGGAGTACAATGAGCAGTTCTTC,CASSNRDREYNEQFF
TRBV5-8,TRBJ2-2,.,TRBD2,TGTGCCAGCAGCATCAAGCGGGAGTGGGGCGGGGAGCTGTTTTTT,CASSIKREWGGELFF
TRBV9,TRBJ1-5,.,TRBD1,TGTGCCAGCAGCGCCGGGACAGAAGGTTATCAGCCCCAGCATTTT,CASSAGTEGYQPQHF
TRBV2,TRBJ1-2,once,.,TGTGCCAGCAGGGAGACGGATGGCTACACCTTC,CASRETDGYTF
TRBV19,TRBJ1-5,.,TRBD1,TGTGCCAGTAGTTCCGGGACAGTACCTAATCAGCCCCAGCATTTT,CASSSGTVPNQPQHF
TRBV28,TRBJ1-2,.,.,TGTGCCAGCAGTTTAGGGGACTACTATGGCTACACCTTC,CASSLGDYYGYTF
TRBV5-1,TRBJ2-5,.,TRBD2,TGCGCCAGCAGCTTAACTAGCGGGAGCGTCAAAGAGACCCAGTACTTC,CASSLTSGSVKETQYF
TRBV30,TRBJ1-5,.,TRBD1,TGTGCCTGGAGCAGGGGGGCCCCCAATCAGCCCCAGCATTTT,CAWSRGAPNQPQHF
TRBV7-8,TRBJ2-3,.,.,TGTGCCAGCAGACCCGACACGGCCTGGGCAGATACGCAGTATTTT,CASRPDTAWADTQYF
TRBV6-5,TRBJ1-1,.,.,TGTGCCAGCAGTTACGGAATTCTGGGATCGACTGAAGCTTTCTTT,CASSYGILGSTEAFF
TRBV4-1,TRBJ2-7,.,TRBD1,TGCGCCAGCAGCCAGGAAACCCGGGGGACAGGGGTGAAGCAGTACTTC,CASSQETRGTGVKQYF
TRBV5-6,TRBJ2-3,.,TRBD1,TGTGCCAGCAGCTCTCCGGGACAGGGCACAGATACGCAGTATTTT,CASSSPGQGTDTQYF
TRBV2,TRBJ2-1,few,.,TGTGCCAGCAGTGTGGTGGGATTTCAGAATGAGCAGTTCTTC,CASSVVGFQNEQFF
TRBV5-1,TRBJ2-1,once,.,TGCGCCAGCAGCTTTGGGGGGTTGGATGAGCAGTTCTTC,CASSFGGLDEQFF
TRBV7-3,TRBJ2-1,.,TRBD2,TGTGCCAGCAGCTTAACGGGGCTAGCGGGCGAGCAGCCTTACAATGAGCAGTTCTTC,CASSLTGLAGEQPYNEQFF
TRBV5-1,TRBJ2-1,once,.,TGCGCCAGCAGCTTGGGGCAGGAATACAATGAGCAGTTCTTC,CASSLGQEYNEQFF